This is a list of T cell receptor beta chains from one sample in a study of T-cell reconstitution after alpha-beta-depleted transplantation in children. TCRdb passed the PCR reads through MiXCR, listing each CDR3 protein once. Of about 600,000 distinct CDR3 sequences listed, under 12% are singletons. Sequenced material: PBMCs from the stem cell graft donor, taken from the stem cell graft. All receptors come from a human donor who donated a stem cell graft to a child with acute myeloid leukemia. Both conserved end residues are part of each CDR3. A D gene is named only where the DNA matches it firmly. Clone size, where shown, is once, few, many, or a class for clones that have expanded.

D gene | J gene | clone size | V gene | CDR3 DNA | CDR3 protein
. | TRBJ2-2 | . | TRBV7-6 | TGTGCCAGCAGCCAGAGACCGGCCGGGTTGTCGGGGGAGCTGTTTTTT | CASSQRPAGLSGELFF
. | TRBJ1-1 | few | TRBV12-3/TRBV12-4 | TGTGCCAGCAGTCAGACGACAGGGAACACTGAAGCTTTCTTT | CASSQTTGNTEAFF
. | TRBJ1-1 | . | TRBV29-1 | TGCAGCGTTGAGAGTGTAGGAGCTTTCTTT | CSVESVGAFF
. | TRBJ1-2 | . | TRBV11-2 | TGTGCCAGCAGCTTAGACAGGGGATACGGTGGCTACACCTTC | CASSLDRGYGGYTF
. | TRBJ2-1 | many | TRBV20-1 | TGCAGTGCTAGAGACAGACGAAGGGGCTCCTACAATGAGCAGTTCTTC | CSARDRRRGSYNEQFF
TRBD2 | TRBJ2-7 | . | TRBV5-1 | TGCGCCAGCAGCTTGTCCCTAGCGGGATTATCCTACGAGCAGTACTTC | CASSLSLAGLSYEQYF
. | TRBJ2-3 | many | TRBV7-3 | TGTGCCAGCAGCTTTGGGATATCTCCCACAGATACGCAGTATTTT | CASSFGISPTDTQYF
. | TRBJ2-1 | few | TRBV5-1 | TGCGCCAGCACCCCCCTGGCGGGTCTCTACAATGAGCAGTTCTTC | CASTPLAGLYNEQFF
TRBD1 | TRBJ1-3 | many | TRBV29-1 | TGCAGCGTTACCGGGACAGATAATTCTGGAAACACCATATATTTT | CSVTGTDNSGNTIYF
TRBD1 | TRBJ2-7 | . | TRBV3-1 | TGTGCCAGCAGCCCTACCCGCGGACAGGGCGAGCAGTACTTC | CASSPTRGQGEQYF
TRBD1 | TRBJ2-7 | . | TRBV20-1 | TGCTGTGCTGACGGGACAGGGGGCTTAGGAACCTACGAGCAGTACTTC | CCADGTGGLGTYEQYF
TRBD2 | TRBJ2-7 | many | TRBV29-1 | TGCAGCGTTGAATTAGCGGGGGGTGCCTACGAGCAGTACTTC | CSVELAGGAYEQYF
. | TRBJ1-1 | few | TRBV27 | TGTGCCAGCAGTCTAGGAGGGATAGCGAACACTGAAGCTTTCTTT | CASSLGGIANTEAFF
. | TRBJ2-5 | . | TRBV7-3 | TGTGCCAGCAGCTTAGGGCGCCAGGGAGGGACCCAGTACTTC | CASSLGRQGGTQYF
. | TRBJ2-7 | . | TRBV14 | TGTGCCAGCAGCCAAGGATTGGGGGAGAACTACGAGCAGTACTTC | CASSQGLGENYEQYF
TRBD2 | TRBJ2-7 | few | TRBV24-1 | TGTGCCACCAGTGAAGGGACTAGCGGGAGTTACGAGCAGTACTTC | CATSEGTSGSYEQYF
. | TRBJ2-7 | . | TRBV9 | TGTGCCAGCAGCGTAGGGGGCAGGGACCCTTCCTACGAGCAGTACTTC | CASSVGGRDPSYEQYF
TRBD2 | TRBJ2-1 | many | TRBV28 | TGTGCCAGCAGACTTACTAGCGGAGCTTACAATGAGCAGTTCTTC | CASRLTSGAYNEQFF
TRBD2 | TRBJ2-5 | few | TRBV20-1 | TGCAGTGCCTCGTGGACTAGCGGGATAGAAGAGACCCAGTACTTC | CSASWTSGIEETQYF
. | TRBJ2-2 | once | TRBV6-2/TRBV6-3 | TGTGCCAGCAGTCCCCGGAACAGGGTCACCGGGGAGCTGTTTTTT | CASSPRNRVTGELFF
TRBD2 | TRBJ2-1 | many | TRBV5-1 | TGCGCCAGCAGCTTGGTGACAGGGACTAGCGGCAATGAGCAGTTCTTC | CASSLVTGTSGNEQFF
. | TRBJ2-7 | . | TRBV18 | TGTGCCAGCTCATCATGGATCCTGCGGACGGGGTACGAGCAGTACTTC | CASSSWILRTGYEQYF
TRBD1 | TRBJ2-7 | few | TRBV29-1 | TGCAGCGTTCAGCGCGGGACAGGGGGCGGGTACGAGCAGTACTTC | CSVQRGTGGGYEQYF
TRBD2 | TRBJ2-3 | few | TRBV29-1 | TGCAGCGTTGAAGAGTTCGGGGGAGGGCCGACAGATACGCAGTATTTT | CSVEEFGGGPTDTQYF
. | TRBJ2-1 | few | TRBV4-3 | TGCGCCAGCAGCCAAGAAGGGGGAGTCTTCTACAATGAGCAGTTCTTC | CASSQEGGVFYNEQFF
. | TRBJ2-5 | few | TRBV3-1 | TGTGCCAGCAGCCAAGATCAGGTTCGGCAAGAGACCCAGTACTTC | CASSQDQVRQETQYF
. | TRBJ2-6 | many | TRBV27 | TGTGCCAGCACTTTCTCTGGGGCCAACGTCCTGACTTTC | CASTFSGANVLTF
TRBD2 | TRBJ2-7 | . | TRBV24-1 | TGTGCCACCAGTGACGGACTAGCGGGCTACGAGCAGTACTTC | CATSDGLAGYEQYF
. | TRBJ2-2 | many | TRBV12-3/TRBV12-4 | TGTGCCAGCAGCCTAGTCGCCGGGGAGCTGTTTTTT | CASSLVAGELFF
. | TRBJ2-3 | . | TRBV20-1 | TGCAGTGCTTTTAGAAGCACAGATACGCAGTATTTT | CSAFRSTDTQYF
. | TRBJ2-2 | . | TRBV19 | TGTGCCAGTAGTCTCGAGGGAACGAACACCGGGGAGCTGTTTTTT | CASSLEGTNTGELFF
. | TRBJ2-2 | . | TRBV5-1 | TGCGCCAGCAGCCAGGTCTCAGGGAAATCCGGGGAGCTGTTTTTT | CASSQVSGKSGELFF
TRBD2 | TRBJ2-3 | few | TRBV15 | TGTGCCACTAGGCGGGGGACTAGCGGGATCACAGATACGCAGTATTTT | CATRRGTSGITDTQYF
. | TRBJ2-3 | once | TRBV20-1 | TGCAGTGTCTGGCCGGGGGGACAGATAGTTACAGATACGCAGTATTTT | CSVWPGGQIVTDTQYF
. | TRBJ2-4 | many | TRBV20-1 | TGCAGTGCTCTTTTTGGGACAGCCAAAAACATTCAGTACTTC | CSALFGTAKNIQYF
TRBD2 | TRBJ2-7 | many | TRBV7-9 | TGTGCCAGCAGCTTAGCGGGAGGGCAAGAGCAGTACTTC | CASSLAGGQEQYF
. | TRBJ1-2 | . | TRBV18 | TGTGCCAGCTCACCACCGCTGAGGCTGGTTGGCTACACCTTC | CASSPPLRLVGYTF
. | TRBJ2-1 | many | TRBV27 | TGTGCCAGCAGTTTATCGATGCTAGGGTGGGGTGAGCAGTTCTTC | CASSLSMLGWGEQFF
. | TRBJ1-6 | few | TRBV7-9 | TGTGCCAGCAGCTCTGTCGGGGGCACCACTTTTTATTCACCCCTCCACTTT | CASSSVGGTTFYSPLHF
. | TRBJ1-1 | many | TRBV5-1 | TGCGCCAGCAGCTTGGAGGGAGGGTTTAGGGACACTGAAGCTTTCTTT | CASSLEGGFRDTEAFF
. | TRBJ2-3 | many | TRBV6-1 | TGTGCCAGCAGCCCGACTATAACTCTTGCGCAGTATTTT | CASSPTITLAQYF
. | TRBJ1-5 | many | TRBV12-3/TRBV12-4 | TGTGCCAGCAGCCCCGCCGGGGTTGGGAATCAGCCCCAGCATTTT | CASSPAGVGNQPQHF
TRBD2 | TRBJ2-1 | many | TRBV6-5 | TGTGCCAGCAGTTTTAGGTTTAGCGGGGGACTTCACAATGAGCAGTTCTTC | CASSFRFSGGLHNEQFF
TRBD1 | TRBJ2-3 | few | TRBV18 | TGTGCCAGCTCACCACCGTACAGGGGCGGCCTTGGGATTGATACGCAGTATTTT | CASSPPYRGGLGIDTQYF
. | TRBJ2-3 | many | TRBV12-3/TRBV12-4 | TGTGCCAGCAGGACAAACCCAGATACGCAGTATTTT | CASRTNPDTQYF
TRBD1 | TRBJ1-5 | few | TRBV4-2 | TGTGCCAGCAGCCAACGGACCGGGACAGGGATAAATCAGCCCCAGCATTTT | CASSQRTGTGINQPQHF
TRBD1 | TRBJ2-2 | few | TRBV30 | TGTGCCTGGAGTGAGGGGGCTTATACCGGGGAGCTGTTTTTT | CAWSEGAYTGELFF
TRBD2 | TRBJ2-3 | few | TRBV12-3/TRBV12-4 | TGTGCCAGCAGCTGGCGGGGGACTAGAGCAGATACGCAGTATTTT | CASSWRGTRADTQYF
TRBD2 | TRBJ2-1 | . | TRBV13 | TGTTTAGTAAGGGGTCTAGCGGGCGGGTACAATGAGCAGTTCTTC | CLVRGLAGGYNEQFF
TRBD2 | TRBJ2-1 | many | TRBV20-1 | TGCAGTGCTAGAGCTGGGACTAGCGGGAGCCATGAGCAGTTCTTC | CSARAGTSGSHEQFF